This T cell receptor beta chain was captured in a study of human T cells and chemical hapten exposure. Study in general: Across samples, TCR yields varied, mostly owing to small differences in pooled library volumes.

Unfractionated whole blood was the source from which total RNA was extracted. This clonotype was counted many times. Each CDR3 protein gets one entry after TCRdb re-called the 5' RACE reads with MiXCR. The table has about 140,000 distinct CDR3 sequences, roughly 4% seen once. The CDR3 is 15 residues long. In germline, CDR1 is ENHRY, CDR2 SYGVKD. V dropped 4 bases and J dropped 7; count of bases not matched to a gene: 5. V gene TRBV10-3 combines with J gene TRBJ2-2; 11 nucleotides agree with TRBD1. The sequence came from a female donor in good health. CDR3: CAISGTGGADGELFF. In nucleotides, the CDR3 is TGTGCCATCAGTGGGACAGGGGGCGCAGACGGGGAGCTGTTTTTT.